These 17 T cell receptor beta chains came from one sample sequenced in a study of cytomegalovirus exposure and HLA in healthy donors. The PCR employed 60 Vbeta primers together with 13 Jbeta primers. Using immunoSEQ multiplex PCR, the repertoire was profiled, and TCRdb retains in-frame clones only, with some absent. The sample lists approximately 150,000 clones, 71% occurring once. The sequencing sample was made of PBMCs. Receptor source: a woman between 25 and 40 years old in good health and CMV-seronegative.

This chain joins TRBV28 and TRBJ1-6; 11 bases match TRBD1. With V trimmed by 3 bases and J by 8 bases, 6 bases remained unmatched. CDR1 is MDHEN and CDR2 is SYDVKM in the germline V gene. This CDR3 contains 16 residues. CDR3 loop: CASSFGDRGYYSPLHF. The DNA of the CDR3 is TGTGCCAGCAGTTTTGGGGACAGGGGGTATTATTCACCCCTCCACTTT.

The V call is TRBV18, the J call TRBJ1-2; no definite D call. The germline CDR1 and CDR2 sequences are KGHSH and LQKENI. Trimming removed 3 bases at V and 0 bases at J, with 11 bases between. The CDR3 runs to 15 residues. Here the CDR3 DNA reads TGTGCCAGCTCACCTCGGACGGACTCTAACTATGGCTACACCTTC. Protein sequence: CASSPRTDSNYGYTF. Full variable domain (outside the CDR3, taken from reference TRBV18 and TRBJ1-2): NAGVMQNPRHLVRRRGQEARLRCSPMKGHSHVYWYRQLPEEGLKFMVYLQKENIIDESGMPKERFSAEFPKEGPSILRIQQVVRGDSAAYFCASSPRTDSNYGYTFGSGTRLTVV.

This chain joins TRBV6-5 and TRBJ1-4; a weak D match, TRBD1 (6 bases). The germline V gene encodes CDR1 MNHEY and CDR2 SVGAGI. The CDR3 has 16 residues. The V end lost 2 bases, the J end lost 5 bases, and 15 bases lay between the germline ends. For the CDR3, the DNA is TGTGCCAGCAGTTACGGAGGGGGGAGGGGAAATGAAAAACTGTTTTTT. This gives the protein CASSYGGGRGNEKLFF.

This clone showed up just a few times. The chain is built from TRBV29-1 and TRBJ2-1; 13 bases agree with TRBD2. CDR1 and CDR2 from the germline V gene are SQVTM and ANQGSEA. J gave up 2 bases and V 3 bases, and 7 bases lay outside the gene matches. The CDR3 consists of 17 residues. In nucleotides, the CDR3 is TGCAGCGTTGACGCTACGGGACTAGCGGGAACCTACAATGAGCAGTTCTTC. This encodes CSVDATGLAGTYNEQFF.

The chain couples TRBV6-5 to TRBJ1-2, with D tentatively TRBD1 (5 bases). Germline loops: CDR1 MNHEY, CDR2 SVGAGI. CDR3 length equals 13 residues. V was trimmed by 6 bases and J by 3 bases, leaving 11 bases between them. CDR3 amino acids: CASSLSGDYGYTF. CDR3 DNA sequence: TGTGCCAGCAGCCTCTCGGGGGACTATGGCTACACCTTC.

The chain has TRBV9 and TRBJ1-6; D gene ambiguous. The ends were cut back, 0 bases at V and 8 bases at J, with 12 bases in the middle. CDR3 length: 15 residues. Germline V gene data show CDR1 as SGDLS and CDR2 as YYNGEE. The CDR3 DNA sequence: TGTGCCAGCAGCGTAGCTCGAGGGTTTGATTCACCCCTCCACTTT. This sequence encodes CASSVARGFDSPLHF.

V is TRBV9 and J is TRBJ2-5; D unclear. Germline V gives CDR1 SGDLS, CDR2 YYNGEE. The CDR3 extends over 13 amino acids. The germline V and J ends were trimmed by 0 bases and 4 bases, with 7 bases remaining between them. CDR3: CASSVDGRETQYF. CDR3 bases: TGTGCCAGCAGCGTAGATGGCCGAGAGACCCAGTACTTC. The full variable domain, completed using reference TRBV9 and TRBJ2-5, is DSGVTQTPKHLITATGQRVTLRCSPRSGDLSVYWYQQSLDQGLQFLIQYYNGEERAKGNILERFSAQQFPDLHSELNLSSLELGDSALYFCASSVDGRETQYFGPGTRLLVL.

The rearrangement links TRBV7-9 to TRBJ2-7; 8 bases are a match to TRBD1. J gave up 4 bases and V 4 bases, and 9 bases lay outside the gene matches. This CDR3 contains 15 residues. CDR1 is SEHNR, CDR2 FQNEAQ, per germline (reference sequence). The CDR3 is CASSSDRDGLYEQYF. The CDR3 DNA is TGTGCCAGCAGCTCGGACAGGGATGGTCTTTACGAGCAGTACTTC.

The chain is built from TRBV19 and TRBJ2-1; 7 bases align to TRBD1. Germline loops: CDR1 LNHDA, CDR2 SQIVND (reference sequence). This CDR3 has 14 residues. V trimming: 4 bases; J trimming: 5 bases; junction bases outside the gene matches: 5. The CDR3 sequence: CASSTRDRNNEQFF. The CDR3 bases are TGTGCCAGTAGTACCCGGGACAGAAACAATGAGCAGTTCTTC.

The chain carries TRBV13 and TRBJ2-3, with D perhaps matching TRBD2 (5 bases). The ends were cut back, 5 bases at V and 0 bases at J, with 15 bases in the middle. Germline CDR1 reads PRHDT; CDR2 reads FYEKMQ (reference sequence). There are 16 residues in the CDR3. The CDR3 sequence: CASSPTPGESTDTQYF. DNA for the CDR3: TGTGCCAGCAGCCCCACCCCCGGGGAGAGCACAGATACGCAGTATTTT.

This chain links TRBV9 with TRBJ2-1, with D perhaps matching TRBD2 (5 bases). CDR1 is SGDLS and CDR2 is YYNGEE in the germline V gene. V was pared by 3 bases and J by 0 bases, with 13 bases between. The CDR3 consists of 16 residues. The CDR3 region has the DNA TGTGCCAGCAGCGACCTGTCGGGGAGCTCCTACAATGAGCAGTTCTTC. Its protein product is CASSDLSGSSYNEQFF.

This clone has more than one count but fewer than ten. V gene TRBV29-1 combines with J gene TRBJ1-2, with a possible D match to TRBD1 (5 bases). CDR3 size: 15 residues. Deletions cut 2 bases from V and 1 base from J, with 14 bases between. Germline lookup yields CDR1 SQVTM and CDR2 ANQGSEA. CDR3 sequence: CSVETWGENNYGYTF. DNA of the CDR3: TGCAGCGTTGAAACGTGGGGGGAAAATAACTATGGCTACACCTTC.

This sequence joins TRBV11-2 and TRBJ2-5; D possibly corresponds to TRBD1 (6 bases). V dropped 0 bases and J dropped 5 bases, with 13 bases sitting between them. The CDR3 loop spans 15 amino acids. Germline assignment: CDR1 SGHAT and CDR2 FQNNGV. This CDR3 reads CASSLEGSRGETQYF. Here the CDR3 DNA reads TGTGCCAGCAGCTTAGAGGGGTCGAGGGGGGAGACCCAGTACTTC. The full variable domain, rest sourced from reference TRBV11-2 and TRBJ2-5, is EAGVAQSPRYKIIEKRQSVAFWCNPISGHATLYWYQQILGQGPKLLIQFQNNGVVDDSQLPKDRFSAERLKGVDSTLKIQPAKLEDSAVYLCASSLEGSRGETQYFGPGTRLLVL.

The V gene is TRBV18, the J gene TRBJ1-2; TRBD1 might be the D (5 bases). From germline, CDR1 is KGHSH and CDR2 LQKENI. Trimming pared 4 bases from V and 8 bases from J, leaving 14 bases between. The CDR3 loop spans 13 amino acids. CDR3 sequence reads: CASSLDTPRGYTF. Written as DNA, the CDR3 is TGTGCCAGCTCACTGGACACGCCTAGAGGCTACACCTTC.

This clone was seen a few times. The chain is built from TRBV9 and TRBJ2-2; no definite D call. Trimming removed 1 base from V and 0 bases from J, with 10 bases in between. The CDR3 runs to 16 residues. Germline V gene lookup returns CDR1 SGDLS and CDR2 YYNGEE. The CDR3 DNA follows: TGTGCCAGCAGCGTATCTGTTTTCGCGAACACCGGGGAGCTGTTTTTT. It yields the protein CASSVSVFANTGELFF. Variable domain in full (rest from reference TRBV9 and TRBJ2-2): DSGVTQTPKHLITATGQRVTLRCSPRSGDLSVYWYQQSLDQGLQFLIQYYNGEERAKGNILERFSAQQFPDLHSELNLSSLELGDSALYFCASSVSVFANTGELFFGEGSRLTVL.

This clone was seen just once. The chain employs TRBV7-2 and TRBJ2-5; TRBD1 might be the D (6 bases). Trimming stripped 5 bases from V and 5 bases from J, with 18 bases between. From germline, CDR1 is SGHTA and CDR2 FQGNSA. This CDR3 has 15 residues. In DNA form, the CDR3 reads TGTGCCAGCAGCCATACCGGGACAAAGGGGGAGACCCAGTACTTC. Protein product: CASSHTGTKGETQYF.

This clone was counted between two and nine times. V is TRBV7-9 and J is TRBJ2-7, with D uncertain. Germline V gene sequence: CDR1 SEHNR, CDR2 FQNEAQ (reference sequence). There are 11 residues in the CDR3. The V and J ends lost 3 bases and 10 bases respectively, with 10 bases between them. CDR3 sequence (DNA): TGTGCCAGCAGCTTGAACATACCCCAGTACTTC. This encodes CASSLNIPQYF.